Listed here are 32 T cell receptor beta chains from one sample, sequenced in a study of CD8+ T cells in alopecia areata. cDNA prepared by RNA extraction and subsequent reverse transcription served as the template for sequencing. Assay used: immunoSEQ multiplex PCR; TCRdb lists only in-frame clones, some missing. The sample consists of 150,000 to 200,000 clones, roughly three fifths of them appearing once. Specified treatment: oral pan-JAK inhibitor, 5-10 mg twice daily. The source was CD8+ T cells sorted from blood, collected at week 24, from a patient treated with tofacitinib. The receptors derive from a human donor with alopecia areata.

The CDR3 DNA follows: TGCAGCGCCTTGGGACAAAAGTATGAAAAACTGTTTTTT. It yields the protein CSALGQKYEKLFF. The rearrangement uses TRBV29-1 and TRBJ1-4; tentative D call: TRBD1 (6 bases). Trimming pared 7 bases from V and 6 bases from J, leaving 15 bases between. The CDR3 totals 13 residues. Per the germline V gene, CDR1 is SQVTM and CDR2 is ANQGSEA.

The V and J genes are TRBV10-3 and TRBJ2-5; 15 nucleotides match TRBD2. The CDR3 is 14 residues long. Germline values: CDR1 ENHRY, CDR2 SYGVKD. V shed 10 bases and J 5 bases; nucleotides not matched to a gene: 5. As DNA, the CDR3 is TGTGCCACACGGACTAGCGGGGGGGCGGAGACCCAGTACTTC. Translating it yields CATRTSGGAETQYF.

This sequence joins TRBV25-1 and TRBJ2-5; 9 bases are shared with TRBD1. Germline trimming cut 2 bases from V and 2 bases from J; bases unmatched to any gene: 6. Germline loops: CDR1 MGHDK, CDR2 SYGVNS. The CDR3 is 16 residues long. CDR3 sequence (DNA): TGTGCCAGCAGTGAAAGCCGGGACAGGGTACAAGAGACCCAGTACTTC. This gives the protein CASSESRDRVQETQYF.

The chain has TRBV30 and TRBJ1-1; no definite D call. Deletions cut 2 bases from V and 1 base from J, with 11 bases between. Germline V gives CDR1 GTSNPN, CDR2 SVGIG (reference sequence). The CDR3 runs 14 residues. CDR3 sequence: CAWSKPTENTEAFF. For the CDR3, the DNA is TGTGCCTGGAGTAAACCGACCGAGAACACTGAAGCTTTCTTT.

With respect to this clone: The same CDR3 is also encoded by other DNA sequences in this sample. For the CDR3, the DNA is TGTGCCAGCAGTTTATCCCGGAACACTGAAGCTTTCTTT. Protein: CASSLSRNTEAFF. The chain joins TRBV27 to TRBJ1-1; D unresolved. The V and J ends lost 0 bases and 1 base respectively, with 3 bases between them. This CDR3 spans 13 amino acids. Germline V gene data show CDR1 as MNHEY and CDR2 as SMNVEV (reference sequence).

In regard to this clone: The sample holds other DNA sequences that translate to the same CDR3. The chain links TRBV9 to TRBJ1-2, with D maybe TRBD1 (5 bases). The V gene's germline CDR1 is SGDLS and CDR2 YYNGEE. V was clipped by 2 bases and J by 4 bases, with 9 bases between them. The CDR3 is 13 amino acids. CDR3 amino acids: CASSVSDSYGYTF. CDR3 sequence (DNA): TGTGCCAGCAGCGTCTCTGACAGCTATGGCTACACCTTC.

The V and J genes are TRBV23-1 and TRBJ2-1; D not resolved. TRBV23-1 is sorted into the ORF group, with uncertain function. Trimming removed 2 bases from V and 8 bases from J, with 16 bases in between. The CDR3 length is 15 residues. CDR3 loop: CASSQNTPSPYEQFF. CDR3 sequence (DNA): TGCGCCAGCAGTCAAAACACCCCGTCTCCCTATGAGCAGTTCTTC.

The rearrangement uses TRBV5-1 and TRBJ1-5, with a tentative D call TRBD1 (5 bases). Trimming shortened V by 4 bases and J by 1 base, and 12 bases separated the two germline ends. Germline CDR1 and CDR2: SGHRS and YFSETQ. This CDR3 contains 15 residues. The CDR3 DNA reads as TGCGCCAGCAGCCCACGGTGGGGGAGCAATCAGCCCCAGCATTTT. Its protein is CASSPRWGSNQPQHF.

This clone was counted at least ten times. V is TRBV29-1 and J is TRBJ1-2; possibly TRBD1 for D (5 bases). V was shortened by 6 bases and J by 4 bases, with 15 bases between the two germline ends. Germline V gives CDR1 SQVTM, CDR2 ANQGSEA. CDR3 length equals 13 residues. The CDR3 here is CSVPSEGFYGYTF. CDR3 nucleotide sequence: TGCAGCGTCCCGTCCGAGGGGTTCTATGGCTACACCTTC.

This chain's CDR3 is CAWRGTYTEAFF. DNA of the CDR3: TGTGCCTGGAGGGGAACGTACACTGAAGCTTTCTTT. The rearrangement uses TRBV30 and TRBJ1-1, with unresolved D. The germline gives CDR1 GTSNPN, CDR2 SVGIG (reference sequence). The V end was cut by 3 bases, the J end by 3 bases, with 8 bases between. The CDR3 is 12 amino acids.

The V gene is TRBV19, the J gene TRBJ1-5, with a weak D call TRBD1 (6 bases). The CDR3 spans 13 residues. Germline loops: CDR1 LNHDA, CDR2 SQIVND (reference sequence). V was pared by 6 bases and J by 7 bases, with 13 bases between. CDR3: CASRGRGGQPQHF. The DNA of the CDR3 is TGTGCCAGTAGGGGCAGGGGAGGGCAGCCCCAGCATTTT.

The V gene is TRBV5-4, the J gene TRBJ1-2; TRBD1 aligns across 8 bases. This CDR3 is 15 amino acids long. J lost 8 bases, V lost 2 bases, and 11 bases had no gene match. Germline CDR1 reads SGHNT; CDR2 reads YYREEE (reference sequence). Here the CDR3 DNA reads TGTGCCAGCAGCTTTAACCCAGGGGGCGGACGAGGCTACACCTTC. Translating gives CASSFNPGGGRGYTF.

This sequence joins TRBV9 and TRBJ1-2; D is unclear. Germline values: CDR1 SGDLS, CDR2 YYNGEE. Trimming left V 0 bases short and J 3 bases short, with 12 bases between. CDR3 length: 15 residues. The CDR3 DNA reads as TGTGCCAGCAGCGTAGGGGAATTGGGATACTATGGCTACACCTTC. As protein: CASSVGELGYYGYTF.

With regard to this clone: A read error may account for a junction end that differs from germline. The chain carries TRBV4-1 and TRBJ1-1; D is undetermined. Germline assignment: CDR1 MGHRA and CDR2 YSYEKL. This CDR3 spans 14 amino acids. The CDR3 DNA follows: TGCGCCAGCAGACAAGGGAGTGGGAACACTGAAGCTTTCTTT. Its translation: CASRQGSGNTEAFF.

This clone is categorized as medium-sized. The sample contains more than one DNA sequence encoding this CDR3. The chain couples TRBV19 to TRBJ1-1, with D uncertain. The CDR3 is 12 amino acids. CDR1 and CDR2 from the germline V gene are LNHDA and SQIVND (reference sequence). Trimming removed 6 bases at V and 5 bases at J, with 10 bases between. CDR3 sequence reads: CASSLGRTEAFF. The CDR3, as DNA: TGTGCCAGTAGCCTGGGTCGGACTGAAGCTTTCTTT.

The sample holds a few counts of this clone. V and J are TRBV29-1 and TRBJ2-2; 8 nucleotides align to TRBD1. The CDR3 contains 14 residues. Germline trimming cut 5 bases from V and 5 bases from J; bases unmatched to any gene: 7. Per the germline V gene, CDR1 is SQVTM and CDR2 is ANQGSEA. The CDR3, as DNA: TGCAGCGTTACAAAAACAGGGGGGACCGGGGAGCTGTTTTTT. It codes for CSVTKTGGTGELFF.

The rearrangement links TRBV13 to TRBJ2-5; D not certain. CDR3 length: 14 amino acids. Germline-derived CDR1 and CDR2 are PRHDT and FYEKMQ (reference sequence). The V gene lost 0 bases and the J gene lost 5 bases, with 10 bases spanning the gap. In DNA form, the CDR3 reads TGTGCCAGCAGCTTAGGACATCGTATGGAGACCCAGTACTTC. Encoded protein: CASSLGHRMETQYF.

The CDR3 spells CASSQDGRGTDTQYF. In DNA, the CDR3 is TGTGCCAGCAGCCAAGACGGGCGGGGCACAGATACGCAGTATTTT. This chain links TRBV4-2 with TRBJ2-3; weak D call: TRBD2 (5 bases). V dropped 0 bases and J dropped 1 base, with 8 bases sitting between them. This CDR3 has 15 residues. CDR1 is LGHNA, CDR2 YNFKEQ, per germline.

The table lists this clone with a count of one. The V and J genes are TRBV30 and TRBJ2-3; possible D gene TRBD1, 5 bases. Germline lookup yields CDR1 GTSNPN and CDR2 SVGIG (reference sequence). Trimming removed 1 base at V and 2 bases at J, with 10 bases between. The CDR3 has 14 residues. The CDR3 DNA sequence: TGTGCCTGGAGTGAAGAGACAGTCACAGATACGCAGTATTTT. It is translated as CAWSEETVTDTQYF.

CDR3 in amino acids: CAISAGTGGSGANVLTF. The CDR3 DNA reads TGTGCCATCAGTGCAGGGACAGGGGGCTCTGGGGCCAACGTCCTGACTTTC. The chain recombines TRBV10-3 with TRBJ2-6; TRBD1 matches 11 bases. The CDR3 runs to 17 residues. J gave up 0 bases and V 4 bases, and 2 bases lay outside the gene matches. The germline V gene has CDR1 ENHRY and CDR2 SYGVKD.

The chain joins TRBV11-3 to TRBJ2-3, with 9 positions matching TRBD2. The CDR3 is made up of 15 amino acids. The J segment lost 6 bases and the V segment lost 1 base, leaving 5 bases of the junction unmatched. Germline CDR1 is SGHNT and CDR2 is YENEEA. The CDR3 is CASSLVAGGLDTQYF. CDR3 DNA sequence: TGTGCCAGCAGCTTAGTTGCGGGGGGGCTTGATACGCAGTATTTT.

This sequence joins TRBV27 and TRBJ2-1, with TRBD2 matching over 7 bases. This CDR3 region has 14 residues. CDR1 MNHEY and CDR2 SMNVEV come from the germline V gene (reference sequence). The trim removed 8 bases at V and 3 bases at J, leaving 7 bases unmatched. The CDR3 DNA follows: TGTGCCAGCGCTGGGGGGGGAATCTACAATGAGCAGTTCTTC. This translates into CASAGGGIYNEQFF.

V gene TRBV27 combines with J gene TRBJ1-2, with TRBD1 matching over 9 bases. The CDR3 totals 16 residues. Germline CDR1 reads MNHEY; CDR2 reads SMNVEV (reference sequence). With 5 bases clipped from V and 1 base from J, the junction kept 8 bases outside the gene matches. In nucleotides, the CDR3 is TGTGCCAGCAGTGCGTTCACAGGGGGCAGTAACTATGGCTACACCTTC. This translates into CASSAFTGGSNYGYTF.

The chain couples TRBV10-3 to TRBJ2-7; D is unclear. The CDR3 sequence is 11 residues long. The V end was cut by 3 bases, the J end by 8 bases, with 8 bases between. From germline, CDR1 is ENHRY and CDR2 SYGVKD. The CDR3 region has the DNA TGTGCCATCAGTGAAGATGTGAAGCAGTACTTC. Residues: CAISEDVKQYF.

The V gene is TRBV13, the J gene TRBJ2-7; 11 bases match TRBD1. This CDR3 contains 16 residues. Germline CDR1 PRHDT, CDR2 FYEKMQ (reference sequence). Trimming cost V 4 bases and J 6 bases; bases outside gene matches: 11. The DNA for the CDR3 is TGTGCCAGCAGCTCCATGGGACAGGGGGACTTGGGCGAGCAGTACTTC. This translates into CASSSMGQGDLGEQYF.

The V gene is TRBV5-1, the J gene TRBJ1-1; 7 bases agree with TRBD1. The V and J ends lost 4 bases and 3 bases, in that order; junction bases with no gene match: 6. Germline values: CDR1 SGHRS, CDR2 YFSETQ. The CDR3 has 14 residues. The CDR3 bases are TGCGCCAGCAGCATAGGGGGCGCGGACACTGAAGCTTTCTTT. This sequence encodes CASSIGGADTEAFF.

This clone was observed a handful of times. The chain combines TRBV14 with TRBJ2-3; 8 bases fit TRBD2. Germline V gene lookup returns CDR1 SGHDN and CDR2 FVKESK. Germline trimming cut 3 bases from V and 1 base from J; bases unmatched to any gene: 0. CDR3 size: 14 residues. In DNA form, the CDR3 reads TGTGCCAGCAGCCACGGGGGGGGCACAGATACGCAGTATTTT. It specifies CASSHGGGTDTQYF.

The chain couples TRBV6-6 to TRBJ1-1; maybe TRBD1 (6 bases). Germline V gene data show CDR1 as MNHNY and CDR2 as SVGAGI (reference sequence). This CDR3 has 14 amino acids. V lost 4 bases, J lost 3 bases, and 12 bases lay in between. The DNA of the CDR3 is TGTGCCAGCAGTTTGGGGGGCTTGTACACTGAAGCTTTCTTT. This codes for CASSLGGLYTEAFF.

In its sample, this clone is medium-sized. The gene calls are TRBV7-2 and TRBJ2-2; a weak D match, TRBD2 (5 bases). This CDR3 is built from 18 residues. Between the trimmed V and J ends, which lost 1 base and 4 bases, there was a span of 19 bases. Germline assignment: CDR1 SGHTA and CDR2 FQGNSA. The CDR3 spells CASSLGRPLSGSTGELFF. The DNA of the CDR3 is TGTGCCAGCAGCTTAGGGCGGCCTCTGTCGGGATCCACCGGGGAGCTGTTTTTT.

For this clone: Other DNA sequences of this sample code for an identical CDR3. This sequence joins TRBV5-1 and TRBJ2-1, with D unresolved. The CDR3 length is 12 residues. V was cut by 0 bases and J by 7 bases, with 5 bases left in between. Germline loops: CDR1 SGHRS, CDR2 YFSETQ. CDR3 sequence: CASSLAGNEQFF. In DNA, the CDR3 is TGCGCCAGCAGCTTGGCCGGGAATGAGCAGTTCTTC.

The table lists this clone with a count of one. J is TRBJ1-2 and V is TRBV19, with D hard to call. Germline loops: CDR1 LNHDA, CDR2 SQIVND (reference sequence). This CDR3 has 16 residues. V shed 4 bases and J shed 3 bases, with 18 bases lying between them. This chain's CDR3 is CASSTWRLDQYYGYTF. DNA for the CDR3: TGTGCCAGTAGTACATGGCGTTTAGACCAATACTATGGCTACACCTTC.

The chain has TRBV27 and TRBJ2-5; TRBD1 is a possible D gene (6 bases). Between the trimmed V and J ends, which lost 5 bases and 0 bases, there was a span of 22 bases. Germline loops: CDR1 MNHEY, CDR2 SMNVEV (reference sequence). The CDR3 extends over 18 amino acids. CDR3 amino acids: CASSPAYTGTRYQETQYF. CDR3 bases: TGTGCCAGCAGTCCAGCCTACACCGGGACACGGTACCAAGAGACCCAGTACTTC.